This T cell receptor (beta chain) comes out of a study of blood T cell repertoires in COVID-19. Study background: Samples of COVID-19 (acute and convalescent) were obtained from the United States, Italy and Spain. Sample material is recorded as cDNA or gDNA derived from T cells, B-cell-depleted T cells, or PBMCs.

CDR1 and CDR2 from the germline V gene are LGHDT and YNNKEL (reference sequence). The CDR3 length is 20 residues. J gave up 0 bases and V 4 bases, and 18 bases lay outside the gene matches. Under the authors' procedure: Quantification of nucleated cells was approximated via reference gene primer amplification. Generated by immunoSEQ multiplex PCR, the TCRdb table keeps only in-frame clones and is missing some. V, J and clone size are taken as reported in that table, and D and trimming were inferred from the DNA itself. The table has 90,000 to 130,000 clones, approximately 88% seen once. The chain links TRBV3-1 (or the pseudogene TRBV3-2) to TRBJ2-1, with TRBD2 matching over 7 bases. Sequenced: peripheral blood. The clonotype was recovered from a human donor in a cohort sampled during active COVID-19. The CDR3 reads CASSPRGGFVLESSYNEQFF. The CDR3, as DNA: TGTGCCAGCAGCCCACGGGGAGGGTTTGTACTGGAGAGCTCCTACAATGAGCAGTTCTTC.